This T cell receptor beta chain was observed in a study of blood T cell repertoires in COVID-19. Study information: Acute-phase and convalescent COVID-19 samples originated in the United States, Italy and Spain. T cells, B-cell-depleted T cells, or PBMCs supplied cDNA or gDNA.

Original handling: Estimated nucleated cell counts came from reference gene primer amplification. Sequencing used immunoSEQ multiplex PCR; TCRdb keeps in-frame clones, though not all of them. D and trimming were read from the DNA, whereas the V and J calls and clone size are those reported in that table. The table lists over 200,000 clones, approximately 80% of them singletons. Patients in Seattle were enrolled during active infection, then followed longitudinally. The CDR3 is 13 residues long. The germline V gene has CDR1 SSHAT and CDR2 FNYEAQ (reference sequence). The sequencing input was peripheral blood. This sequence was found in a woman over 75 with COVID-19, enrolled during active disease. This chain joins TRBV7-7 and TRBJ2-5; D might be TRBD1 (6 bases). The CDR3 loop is CASSRDTKETQYF. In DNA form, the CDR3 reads TGTGCTAGCTCCCGGGACACCAAAGAGACCCAGTACTTC.